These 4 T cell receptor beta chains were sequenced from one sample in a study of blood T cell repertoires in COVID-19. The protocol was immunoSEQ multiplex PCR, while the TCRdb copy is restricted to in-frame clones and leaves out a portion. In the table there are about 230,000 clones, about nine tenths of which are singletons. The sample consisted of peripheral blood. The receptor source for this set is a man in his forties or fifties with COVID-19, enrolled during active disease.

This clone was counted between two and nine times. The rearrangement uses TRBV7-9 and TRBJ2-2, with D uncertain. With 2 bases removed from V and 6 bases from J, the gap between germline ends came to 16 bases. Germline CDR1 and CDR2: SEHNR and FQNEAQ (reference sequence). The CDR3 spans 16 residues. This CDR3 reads CASSLLVSSLAGELFF. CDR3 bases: TGTGCCAGCAGCTTACTAGTCAGTTCTCTCGCCGGGGAGCTGTTTTTT.

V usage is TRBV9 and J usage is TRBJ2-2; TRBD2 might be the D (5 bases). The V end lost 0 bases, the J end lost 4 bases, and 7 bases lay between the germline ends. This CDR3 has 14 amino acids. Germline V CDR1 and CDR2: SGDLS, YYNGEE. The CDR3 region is CASSVGSGTGELFF. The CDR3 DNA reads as TGTGCCAGCAGCGTAGGAAGCGGCACCGGGGAGCTGTTTTTT.

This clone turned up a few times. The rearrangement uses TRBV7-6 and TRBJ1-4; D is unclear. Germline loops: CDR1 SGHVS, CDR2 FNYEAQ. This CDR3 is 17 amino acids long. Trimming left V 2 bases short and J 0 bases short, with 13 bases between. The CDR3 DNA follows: TGTGCCAGCAGCTTATTTTCCCAAACTGCAACTAATGAAAAACTGTTTTTT. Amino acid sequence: CASSLFSQTATNEKLFF.

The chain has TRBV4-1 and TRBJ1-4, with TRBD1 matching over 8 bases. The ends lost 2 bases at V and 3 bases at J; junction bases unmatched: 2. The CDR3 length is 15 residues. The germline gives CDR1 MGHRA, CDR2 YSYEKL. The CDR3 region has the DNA TGCGCCAGCAGCCAAACAGGGGGTCCTAATGAAAAACTGTTTTTT. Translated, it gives CASSQTGGPNEKLFF.